This TCR beta chain was identified during a study of CD8 T cells in Susac syndrome. Sequencing targeted TCR beta in T cells from blood (CD8+ and CD4+). Negative isolation yielded the CD8+ and CD4+ T cells, while FACS enriched the TEMRA cells. Germline CDR1 SNHLY, CDR2 FYNNEI. The trim removed 7 bases at V and 0 bases at J, leaving 11 bases unmatched. CDR3 length equals 17 residues. Random-hexamer reverse transcription was applied to roughly 0.5 to 1 ug RNA. TCRdb analysed the immunoSEQ multiplex PCR reads with MiXCR anew, one entry per CDR3 protein. This table has about 90,000 distinct CDR3 sequences, 85% to 95% appearing once.

Sequencing was done on a sample of CD8+ T cells from PBMCs. The chain is built from TRBV2 and TRBJ2-4; 8 bases align to TRBD1. The source is a human donor in good health. The CDR3 region is CASNPTGAIVAKNIQYF. CDR3 sequence (DNA): TGTGCCAGCAATCCGACAGGGGCTATAGTAGCCAAAAACATTCAGTACTTC.